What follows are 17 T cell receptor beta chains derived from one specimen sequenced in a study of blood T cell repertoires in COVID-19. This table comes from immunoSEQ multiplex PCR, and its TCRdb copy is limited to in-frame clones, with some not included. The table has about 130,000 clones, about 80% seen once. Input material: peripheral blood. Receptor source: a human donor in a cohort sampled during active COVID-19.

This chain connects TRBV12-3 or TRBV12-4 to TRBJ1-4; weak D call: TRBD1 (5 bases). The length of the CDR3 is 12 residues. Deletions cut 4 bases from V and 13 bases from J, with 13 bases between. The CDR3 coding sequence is TGTGCCAGCAGTTACGGGACTGGTGGACTGTTTTTT. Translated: CASSYGTGGLFF.

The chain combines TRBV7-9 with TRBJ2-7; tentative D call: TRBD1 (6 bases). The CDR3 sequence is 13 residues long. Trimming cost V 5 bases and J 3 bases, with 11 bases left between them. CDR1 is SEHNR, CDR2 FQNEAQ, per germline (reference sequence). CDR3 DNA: TGTGCCAGCAGCGGGGGACAAATCTACGAGCAGTACTTC. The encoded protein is CASSGGQIYEQYF.

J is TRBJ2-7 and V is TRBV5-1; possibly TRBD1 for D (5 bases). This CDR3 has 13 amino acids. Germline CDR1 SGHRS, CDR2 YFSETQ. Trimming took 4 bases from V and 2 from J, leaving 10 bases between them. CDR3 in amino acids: CASSVTGTYEQYF. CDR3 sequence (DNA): TGCGCCAGCAGCGTAACAGGCACCTACGAGCAGTACTTC.

CDR3 bases: TGTGCCTGGAGTGTACCTTCGGCAGGGGGAAACACCATATATTTT. Translating it yields CAWSVPSAGGNTIYF. The rearrangement joins TRBV30 to TRBJ1-3; TRBD1 is a possible D gene (5 bases). Trimming left V 0 bases short and J 4 bases short, with 13 bases between. The germline CDR1 and CDR2 sequences are GTSNPN and SVGIG (reference sequence). The CDR3 has 15 amino acids.

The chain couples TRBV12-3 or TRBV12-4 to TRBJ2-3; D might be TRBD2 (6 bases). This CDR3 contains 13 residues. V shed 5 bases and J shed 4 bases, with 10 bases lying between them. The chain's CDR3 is CASSPGTPDTQYF. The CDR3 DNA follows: TGTGCCAGCAGTCCTGGGACTCCAGATACGCAGTATTTT.

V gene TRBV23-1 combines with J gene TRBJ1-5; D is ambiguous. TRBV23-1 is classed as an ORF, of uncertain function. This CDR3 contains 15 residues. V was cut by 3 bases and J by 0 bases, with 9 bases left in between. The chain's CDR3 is CASSHQARSNQPQHF. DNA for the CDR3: TGCGCCAGCAGTCATCAGGCACGTAGCAATCAGCCCCAGCATTTT.

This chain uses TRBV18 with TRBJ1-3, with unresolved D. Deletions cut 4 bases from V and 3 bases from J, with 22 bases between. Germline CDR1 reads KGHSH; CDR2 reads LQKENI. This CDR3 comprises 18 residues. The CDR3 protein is CASSLNALSLGSGNTIYF. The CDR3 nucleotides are TGTGCCAGCTCACTCAACGCCTTGTCTCTCGGTAGTGGAAACACCATATATTTT.

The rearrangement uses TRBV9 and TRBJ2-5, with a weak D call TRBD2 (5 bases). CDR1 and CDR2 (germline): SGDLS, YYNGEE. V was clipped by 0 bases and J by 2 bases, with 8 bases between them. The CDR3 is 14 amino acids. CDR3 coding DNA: TGTGCCAGCAGCGTAGCGGACTCACAAGAGACCCAGTACTTC. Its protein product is CASSVADSQETQYF.

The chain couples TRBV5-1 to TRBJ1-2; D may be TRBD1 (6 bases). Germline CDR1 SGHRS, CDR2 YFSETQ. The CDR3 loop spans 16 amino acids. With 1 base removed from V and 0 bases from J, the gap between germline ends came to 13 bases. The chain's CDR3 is CASSLSGDISNYGYTF. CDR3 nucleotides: TGCGCCAGCAGCTTGTCAGGGGACATCTCTAACTATGGCTACACCTTC.

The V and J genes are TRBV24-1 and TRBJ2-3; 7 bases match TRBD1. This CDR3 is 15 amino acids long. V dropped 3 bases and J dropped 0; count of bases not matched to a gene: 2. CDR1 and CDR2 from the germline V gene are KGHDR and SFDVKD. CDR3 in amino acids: CATSDADRSTDTQYF. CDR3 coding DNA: TGTGCCACCAGTGATGCGGACAGGAGCACAGATACGCAGTATTTT.

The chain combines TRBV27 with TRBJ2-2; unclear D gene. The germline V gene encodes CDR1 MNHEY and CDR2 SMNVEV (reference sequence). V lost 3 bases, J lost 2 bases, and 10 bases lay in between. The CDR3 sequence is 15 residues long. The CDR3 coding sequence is TGTGCCAGCAGTTTCGGCGGATATAACACCGGGGAGCTGTTTTTT. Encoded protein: CASSFGGYNTGELFF.

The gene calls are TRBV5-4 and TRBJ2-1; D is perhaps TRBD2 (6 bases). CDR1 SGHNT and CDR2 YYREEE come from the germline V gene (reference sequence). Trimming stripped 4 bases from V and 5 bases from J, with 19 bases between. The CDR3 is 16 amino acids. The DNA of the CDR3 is TGTGCCAGCAGCCAATGGAGGGACCTCCAGAACAATGAGCAGTTCTTC. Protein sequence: CASSQWRDLQNNEQFF.

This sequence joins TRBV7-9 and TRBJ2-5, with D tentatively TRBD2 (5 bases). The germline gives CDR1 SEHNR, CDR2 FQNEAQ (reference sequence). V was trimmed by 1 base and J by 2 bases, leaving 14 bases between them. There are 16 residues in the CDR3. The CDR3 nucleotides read TGTGCCAGCAGCTTAGGTGGTCAAGTAGCGCAAGAGACCCAGTACTTC. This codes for CASSLGGQVAQETQYF.

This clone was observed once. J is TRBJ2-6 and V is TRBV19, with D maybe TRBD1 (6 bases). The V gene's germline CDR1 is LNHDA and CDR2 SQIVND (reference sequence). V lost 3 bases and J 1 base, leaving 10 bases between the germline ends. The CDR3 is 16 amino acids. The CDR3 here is CASSILGGSGANVLTF. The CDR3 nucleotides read TGTGCCAGTAGTATCCTAGGGGGTTCTGGGGCCAACGTCCTGACTTTC.

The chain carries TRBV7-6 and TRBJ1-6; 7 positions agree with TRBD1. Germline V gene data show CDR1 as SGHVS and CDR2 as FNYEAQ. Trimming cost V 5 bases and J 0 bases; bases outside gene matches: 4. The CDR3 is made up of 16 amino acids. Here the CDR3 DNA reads TGTGCCAGCAGCGAGGGACAGTTCTCCTATAATTCACCCCTCCACTTT. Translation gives CASSEGQFSYNSPLHF. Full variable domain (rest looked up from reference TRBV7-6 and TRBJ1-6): GAGVSQSPRYKVTKRGQDVALRCDPISGHVSLYWYRQALGQGPEFLTYFNYEAQQDKSGLPNDRFSAERPEGSISTLTIQRTEQRDSAMYRCASSEGQFSYNSPLHFGNGTRLTVT.

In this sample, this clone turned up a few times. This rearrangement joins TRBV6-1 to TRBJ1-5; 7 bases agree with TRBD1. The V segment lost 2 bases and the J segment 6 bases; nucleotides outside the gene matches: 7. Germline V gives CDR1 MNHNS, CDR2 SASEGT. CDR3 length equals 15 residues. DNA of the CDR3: TGTGCCAGCAGTGAATCCGTTCCAGGGGGTCAGCCCCAGCATTTT. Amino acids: CASSESVPGGQPQHF.

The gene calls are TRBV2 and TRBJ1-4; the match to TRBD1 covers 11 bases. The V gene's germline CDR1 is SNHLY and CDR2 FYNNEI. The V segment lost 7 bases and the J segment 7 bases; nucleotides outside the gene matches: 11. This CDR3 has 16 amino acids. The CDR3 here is CASTLLPGQGVEKLFF. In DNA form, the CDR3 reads TGTGCCAGCACCCTACTCCCGGGACAGGGGGTTGAAAAACTGTTTTTT.